The next 15 T cell receptor beta chains were all read from a single sample in a study of CD8+CD57+ T cells in acquired aplastic anemia. Template material for TCR beta VDJ and CDR3 profiling consisted of genomic DNA. MiXCR, run by TCRdb on the reads, gives a single entry per CDR3 protein. The table lists 270,000 or so distinct CDR3 sequences, roughly 82% of them singletons. By flow cytometry, patients selected for sequencing had shown an expansion of CD8+CD57+ cells. The sequencing input was sorted CD4+, CD8+, or CD8+CD57+ T cells (not recorded which) from PBMCs. These receptors all stem from a human donor with aplastic anemia.

Of note for this clonotype: Germline and junction disagree at one end, which may indicate a read error. This chain joins TRBV2 and TRBJ1-4; D unclear. Germline V gene sequence: CDR1 SNHLY, CDR2 FYNNEI. This CDR3 has 14 residues. In DNA form, the CDR3 reads TGTGCCAGCAGGGACGGAGGCGCAGATAAGCAGCAGTTTTTC. Translated, it gives CASRDGGADKQQFF. Using reference TRBV2 and TRBJ1-4 for the parts outside the CDR3, the full variable domain is EPEVTQTPSHQVTQMGQEVILRCVPISNHLYFYWYRQILGQKVEFLVSFYNNEISEKSEIFDDQFSVERPDGSNFTLKIRSTKLEDSAMYFCASRDGGADKQQFFGSGTQLSVL.

This clonotype was seen only once. Since a much larger clone is just one base distant, this may be a read error. This chain uses TRBV7-8 with TRBJ2-7; 7 nucleotides agree with TRBD1. The length of the CDR3 is 14 residues. The V gene's germline CDR1 is SGHVS and CDR2 FQNEAQ. The CDR3 sequence: CASSFNPDGTALSV. The CDR3, as DNA: TGTGCCAGCAGCTTTAATCCAGACGGGACAGCCCTTTCCGTC.

Note on this clonotype: At one of its ends the junction is not consistent with the germline gene, which may arise from a read error. This chain links TRBV7-8 with TRBJ2-2; D is possibly TRBD1 or TRBD2 (5 bases each). This CDR3 has 12 residues. Germline values: CDR1 SGHVS, CDR2 FQNEAQ. The CDR3 DNA is TGTGCCAGCAGCTTAGCACGAGGGGCGCAGACGTTT. This encodes CASSLARGAQTF.

The J gene is TRBJ2-7, the V gene TRBV11-2, with TRBD1 identical over 7 bases. J lost 2 bases, V lost 0 bases, and 7 bases had no gene match. This CDR3 has 16 amino acids. In germline, CDR1 is SGHAT, CDR2 FQNNGV. The chain's CDR3 is CASSLDLTGNTYEQYV. CDR3 sequence (DNA): TGTGCCAGCAGCTTAGATCTGACAGGGAACACCTACGAGCAGTACGTC.

The table lists this clonotype with a few counts. This chain connects TRBV29-1 to TRBJ1-2; 7 bases map to TRBD1. Germline CDR1 SQVTM, CDR2 ANQGSEA. This CDR3 is 13 amino acids long. V lost 5 bases to trimming and J lost 3 bases; unmatched junction nucleotides: 6. CDR3 bases: TGCAGCGTTCCGACAGGGAGCGACTATGGCTACACCTTC. Protein sequence: CSVPTGSDYGYTF.

V gene TRBV7-3 combines with J gene TRBJ2-1; D perhaps matches TRBD1 (6 bases). Trimming stripped 6 bases from V and 11 bases from J, with 26 bases between. The CDR3 runs 16 residues. Germline CDR1 is SGHTA and CDR2 is FQGTGA. As DNA, the CDR3 is TGTGCCAGCAGTTCTAGGGGGACATGGGGTCAGACCCAGCAGTTCTTC. Protein sequence: CASSSRGTWGQTQQFF. Full variable domain (missing parts from reference TRBV7-3 and TRBJ2-1): GAGVSQTPSNKVTEKGKYVELRCDPISGHTALYWYRQSLGQGPEFLIYFQGTGAADDSGLPNDRFFAVRPEGSVSTLKIQRTERGDSAVYLCASSSRGTWGQTQQFFGPGTRLTVL.

A remark on this clonotype: Since no conserved phenylalanine or tryptophan closes the CDR3, a read error is the likely cause. The limits of the CDR3 on the DNA are not certain, so only TCRdb's listed CDR3 is given. J is TRBJ2-1 and V is TRBV7-9; the table's D call TRBD2 went unverified against the DNA. The germline V gene has CDR1 SEHNR and CDR2 FQNEAQ (reference sequence). The CDR3 is 13 residues long, ends included. Here the CDR3 reads CASSDRDKQGTWV.

This chain connects TRBV9 to TRBJ1-2; D not certain. This CDR3 is 16 amino acids long. The V end was cut by 2 bases, the J end by 8 bases, with 22 bases between. Germline V gives CDR1 SGDLS, CDR2 YYNGEE. This CDR3 is CASSVEGYGLFFGYTF. CDR3 in DNA: TGTGCCAGCAGCGTGGAGGGATACGGGCTGTTCTTCGGCTACACCTTC.

The gene calls are TRBV11-3 and TRBJ2-5; weak D call: TRBD2 (5 bases). The germline V and J ends were trimmed by 6 bases and 3 bases, with 14 bases remaining between them. This CDR3 is built from 14 residues. The germline V gene encodes CDR1 SGHNT and CDR2 YENEEA. The CDR3 DNA is TGTGCCAGCAGTATCGGCGGGCAAGAAGAGACCCAGTACTTC. Translated: CASSIGGQEETQYF.

Comments on this clonotype: One end of the junction does not line up with germline, which may come from a read error. The gene calls are TRBV9 and TRBJ2-3; TRBD2 is a possible D gene (5 bases). CDR1 is SGDLS, CDR2 YYNGEE, per germline. The CDR3 totals 14 residues. CDR3 region: CASSLRSDTQDFDF. The CDR3 coding sequence is TGTGCCAGCAGCCTACGGTCAGATACGCAGGACTTTGATTTT.

The chain joins TRBV7-8 to TRBJ2-3, with 8 bases matching TRBD1. Germline-derived CDR1 and CDR2 are SGHVS and FQNEAQ. The ends lost 5 bases at V and 15 bases at J; junction bases unmatched: 19. CDR3 length equals 15 residues. Here the CDR3 DNA reads TGTGCCAGCAGCGCAGGGACAGGCGCCGATACGAAGCATTATTTT. Translating gives CASSAGTGADTKHYF.

The rearrangement uses TRBV20-1 and TRBJ2-5, with TRBD2 identical over 12 bases. The trim removed 6 bases at V and 0 bases at J, leaving 2 bases unmatched. The CDR3 covers 14 residues. Germline lookup yields CDR1 DFQATT and CDR2 SNEGSKA (reference sequence). The CDR3 DNA follows: TGCAGTGCGAGGACTAGCGGGAACCAAGAGACCCAGTACTTC. This encodes CSARTSGNQETQYF.

The chain recombines TRBV11-3 with TRBJ2-1; 9 bases line up with TRBD2. The CDR3 length is 15 residues. V shed 6 bases, J shed 2 bases, and the junction held 5 bases outside the gene matches. CDR1 and CDR2 from the germline V gene are SGHNT and YENEEA. CDR3 loop: CASSLTSGTYNEQFF. For the CDR3, the DNA is TGTGCCAGCAGTTTGACTAGCGGCACCTACAATGAGCAGTTCTTC.

This clonotype was detected once. One end of the junction does not line up with germline, which may come from a read error. V and J are TRBV7-2 and TRBJ1-6; unclear D gene. Germline CDR1 reads SGHTA; CDR2 reads FQGNSA. The CDR3 consists of 16 residues. The CDR3 sequence: CASSLISSPYNPPLHF. As DNA, the CDR3 is TGTGCCAGCAGCCTGATCTCCAGCCCCTATAATCCACCTCTCCACTTT.

The J gene is TRBJ2-6, the V gene TRBV7-9, with 10 bases fitting TRBD2. Germline V CDR1 and CDR2: SEHNR, FQNEAQ (reference sequence). The CDR3 has 17 residues. J gave up 11 bases and V 3 bases, and 13 bases lay outside the gene matches. CDR3 region: CASSFQRSGGGADVLTF. CDR3 DNA sequence: TGTGCCAGCAGCTTTCAAAGAAGCGGGGGGGGCGCCGACGTCCTGACTTTC.